A selection of T cell receptor beta chains follows, all from one sample in a study of T-cell reconstitution after alpha-beta-depleted transplantation in children. A single record per CDR3 protein comes from TCRdb applying MiXCR to the PCR reads. The sample gives 200,000 to 250,000 distinct CDR3 sequences, roughly 8% of which show up once; 5% to 8% is in the top ten. The sequencing used PBMCs, mostly from graft donor cells, collected 180 days after TCRalphabeta/CD19-depleted stem cell transplant. The source of these receptors is a male patient younger than 18 who had a stem cell transplant for acute lymphoblastic leukemia, so the T cells may come from the graft donor. CDR3s include the opening cysteine and the closing phenylalanine or tryptophan. The order of the fields is clone size, J gene, V gene, CDR3 protein. The size entry is marked missing in some rows and otherwise reads once, few, many or a size class.

clone size: many
J gene: TRBJ1-5
V gene: TRBV4-1
CDR3 protein: CASSEWDSSNQPQHF

clone size: many
J gene: TRBJ2-5
V gene: TRBV5-1
CDR3 protein: CASSSGDRAQETQYF

clone size: many
J gene: TRBJ2-5
V gene: TRBV2
CDR3 protein: CASRRSGLGYQETQYF

clone size: many
J gene: TRBJ1-5
V gene: TRBV4-3
CDR3 protein: CASSQVGGRQPQHF

clone size: many
J gene: TRBJ1-2
V gene: TRBV20-1
CDR3 protein: CSATRPNYGYTF

clone size: few
J gene: TRBJ1-6
V gene: TRBV20-1
CDR3 protein: CSARDMALHF

clone size: many
J gene: TRBJ1-2
V gene: TRBV21-1
CDR3 protein: CASSSRQGTNYGYTF

clone size: many
J gene: TRBJ2-7
V gene: TRBV4-3
CDR3 protein: CASSQDRAGGGNEQYF

clone size: many
J gene: TRBJ2-1
V gene: TRBV6-2/TRBV6-3
CDR3 protein: CASSYHGTSGANNEQFF

clone size: many
J gene: TRBJ2-3
V gene: TRBV5-6
CDR3 protein: CASSPRQGAIYTQYF

clone size: many
J gene: TRBJ2-7
V gene: TRBV6-2/TRBV6-3
CDR3 protein: CASSFPAGTGPYEQYF

clone size: many
J gene: TRBJ1-1
V gene: TRBV10-3
CDR3 protein: CAISERGAGNTEAFF

clone size: many
J gene: TRBJ1-2
V gene: TRBV7-8
CDR3 protein: CASSLDSAGNYGYTF

clone size: many
J gene: TRBJ2-6
V gene: TRBV3-1
CDR3 protein: CASSSRPLVLTF

clone size: few
J gene: TRBJ2-1
V gene: TRBV11-2
CDR3 protein: CASSLRHSSVRSYNEQFF

clone size: many
J gene: TRBJ1-5
V gene: TRBV27
CDR3 protein: CASSRYRDKGQPQHF

clone size: many
J gene: TRBJ2-2
V gene: TRBV9
CDR3 protein: CASSVFSGGASGPVNTGELFF

clone size: many
J gene: TRBJ1-1
V gene: TRBV10-3
CDR3 protein: CAISGAGGNTEAFF

clone size: many
J gene: TRBJ1-5
V gene: TRBV21-1
CDR3 protein: CASSPKGGRGSNQPQHF

clone size: many
J gene: TRBJ1-2
V gene: TRBV7-2
CDR3 protein: CASTRGYYGYTF

clone size: many
J gene: TRBJ1-5
V gene: TRBV7-2
CDR3 protein: CASSFRQGSGNQPQHF

clone size: many
J gene: TRBJ2-1
V gene: TRBV11-2
CDR3 protein: CASSLTSGSPYNEQFF

clone size: many
J gene: TRBJ2-1
V gene: TRBV12-3/TRBV12-4
CDR3 protein: CASSFWGRGKFF

clone size: many
J gene: TRBJ2-1
V gene: TRBV10-3
CDR3 protein: CAISKREPYNEQFF

clone size: -
J gene: TRBJ2-7
V gene: TRBV12-3/TRBV12-4
CDR3 protein: CASSPGPPGEQYF

clone size: many
J gene: TRBJ2-7
V gene: TRBV18
CDR3 protein: CASSPAPGLYEQYF

clone size: many
J gene: TRBJ2-7
V gene: TRBV5-4
CDR3 protein: CASSLDRNRGSYEQYF

clone size: many
J gene: TRBJ2-5
V gene: TRBV9
CDR3 protein: CASSVALAGKETQYF

clone size: many
J gene: TRBJ1-2
V gene: TRBV29-1
CDR3 protein: CSVEDRGVTGSDRGYTF

clone size: many
J gene: TRBJ2-2
V gene: TRBV4-3
CDR3 protein: CASSQAGRGDTGELFF

clone size: many
J gene: TRBJ1-5
V gene: TRBV27
CDR3 protein: CASSFPGGPQHF